The entry that follows covers one T cell receptor (beta chain) sequence. These data come from a study of blood T cell repertoires in COVID-19. Produced via immunoSEQ multiplex PCR; TCRdb's table is partial and in-frame only. The sample holds 100,000 or so clones, approximately 86% seen once. The V and J ends lost 6 bases and 6 bases, in that order; junction bases with no gene match: 8. Germline CDR1 and CDR2: MDHEN and SYDVKM. This CDR3 has 15 amino acids. This chain connects TRBV28 to TRBJ1-2, with 12 bases matching TRBD1. Sequenced sample: peripheral blood. This receptor was taken from a woman aged 45-59 years with COVID-19, enrolled during active disease. The CDR3 DNA follows: TGTGCCAGCAGCTCACCGGGACAGGGGGCGAATGGCTACACCTTC. Residues: CASSSPGQGANGYTF.